The sequence of this TCR beta chain was determined in a study of T-cell memory formation after mild COVID-19. MiXCR, applied by TCRdb to the 5' RACE reads, yields one record per CDR3 protein. This sample has 250,000 to 350,000 distinct CDR3 sequences, with approximately 20% found just once. The table lists this clonotype with a few counts. Its antigen is undetermined. General study points: Later expanders leaned toward CD4+, whereas clones contracting from day 15 to 85 were balanced CD4/CD8. The finding that pre-infection memory included some responding clones suggested that cross-reactive memory joined.

The source material was PBMCs or a T cell subset sorted from them (not recorded which). The receptor's source is a man between 18 and 35 years old who had mild COVID-19 (a few samples of this study predate the infection). Cell type and time point are not known.

CDR3: CASSVSSSGNTIYF. The CDR3 nucleotides read TGTGCCAGCAGCGTTAGTAGCTCTGGAAACACCATATATTTT. The chain combines TRBV9 with TRBJ1-3; D gene uncertain. V lost 2 bases and J 0 bases, leaving 6 bases between the germline ends. Germline lookup yields CDR1 SGDLS and CDR2 YYNGEE. The CDR3 loop spans 14 amino acids.